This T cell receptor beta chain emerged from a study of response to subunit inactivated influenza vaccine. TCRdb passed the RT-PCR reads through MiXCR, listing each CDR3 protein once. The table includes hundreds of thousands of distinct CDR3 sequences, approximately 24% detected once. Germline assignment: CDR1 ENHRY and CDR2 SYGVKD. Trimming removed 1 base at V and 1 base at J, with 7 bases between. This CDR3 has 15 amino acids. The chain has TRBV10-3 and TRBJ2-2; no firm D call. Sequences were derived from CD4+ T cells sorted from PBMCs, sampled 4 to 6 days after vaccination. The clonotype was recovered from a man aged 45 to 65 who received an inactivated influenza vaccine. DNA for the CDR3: TGTGCCATCAGTGAGTGGGGAAAGAACACCGGGGAGCTGTTTTTT. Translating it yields CAISEWGKNTGELFF.